The 16 T cell receptor beta chains given below trace back to one sample, sequenced in a study of shared clonotypes between healthy human individuals. Method: immunoSEQ multiplex PCR; TCRdb's copy keeps in-frame clones and lacks some. This sample has about 1.5 million clones, with roughly 95% found just once. Sequencing was performed on naive CD4+ T cells sorted from blood. The subset denotes: CD45RA+ positively selected. These receptors were collected from a man aged 25 to 40 in good health.

This sequence joins TRBV7-9 and TRBJ2-1; TRBD2 aligns across 8 bases. Germline CDR1 and CDR2: SEHNR and FQNEAQ (reference sequence). This CDR3 spans 14 amino acids. Trimming took 2 bases from V and 9 from J; bases not matched to a gene: 6. The CDR3 spells CASSLKAGVGEQFF. The CDR3 DNA sequence: TGTGCCAGCAGCTTAAAAGCGGGAGTGGGTGAGCAGTTCTTC.

This clone has just one count. The chain has TRBV14 and TRBJ2-3; the D gene is possibly TRBD2 (5 bases). The V gene's germline CDR1 is SGHDN and CDR2 FVKESK. There are 15 residues in the CDR3. V lost 4 bases, J lost 2 bases, and 13 bases lay in between. The chain's CDR3 is CASSLREDNTDTQYF. CDR3 DNA: TGTGCCAGCAGCCTACGGGAAGATAACACAGATACGCAGTATTTT.

The V and J genes are TRBV7-9 and TRBJ2-7; weak D call: TRBD1 (6 bases). Trimming took 5 bases from V and 0 from J, leaving 14 bases between them. From germline, CDR1 is SEHNR and CDR2 FQNEAQ (reference sequence). This CDR3 has 15 residues. The CDR3 protein is CASSQGLGSSYEQYF. The CDR3 DNA reads as TGTGCCAGCAGCCAGGGGCTGGGAAGCTCCTACGAGCAGTACTTC.

The chain links TRBV28 to TRBJ2-7; 7 bases line up with TRBD1. CDR3 length: 16 residues. The trim removed 5 bases at V and 2 bases at J, leaving 12 bases unmatched. CDR1 MDHEN and CDR2 SYDVKM come from the germline V gene. CDR3 in amino acids: CASSENRGNNPYEQYF. In DNA, the CDR3 is TGTGCCAGCAGTGAAAACAGGGGTAATAACCCCTACGAGCAGTACTTC.

The rearrangement joins TRBV10-3 to TRBJ1-5, with 9 bases matching TRBD1. V lost 0 bases, J lost 3 bases, and 6 bases stayed unmatched. The germline CDR1 and CDR2 sequences are ENHRY and SYGVKD. This CDR3 is 17 amino acids long. CDR3 nucleotides: TGTGCCATCAGTGAGTCGATACAGGGGGCTTTCAATCAGCCCCAGCATTTT. As protein: CAISESIQGAFNQPQHF.

The V call is TRBV19, the J call TRBJ1-1; D is undetermined. V was clipped by 5 bases and J by 6 bases, with 13 bases between them. Germline assignment: CDR1 LNHDA and CDR2 SQIVND (reference sequence). CDR3 length: 13 residues. The CDR3 here is CASSRQVGAEAFF. In DNA, the CDR3 is TGTGCCAGTAGTCGGCAGGTCGGGGCTGAAGCTTTCTTT.

This clone was picked up one time. The V call is TRBV28, the J call TRBJ2-2, with D possibly TRBD1 on 5 matching bases. Trimming removed 6 bases from V and 7 bases from J, with 9 bases in between. The CDR3 extends over 12 amino acids. Per germline, CDR1 MDHEN and CDR2 SYDVKM. CDR3 nucleotide sequence: TGTGCCAGCAGACAGGCGAGCGGGGAGCTGTTTTTT. Translation gives CASRQASGELFF.

The rearrangement links TRBV18 to TRBJ2-3; the D is unclear. CDR3 length: 14 residues. Germline loops: CDR1 KGHSH, CDR2 LQKENI. Trimming stripped 3 bases from V and 2 bases from J, with 9 bases between. Here the CDR3 DNA reads TGTGCCAGCTCACCTGGCGGTTTCACAGATACGCAGTATTTT. Translated: CASSPGGFTDTQYF.

The chain is built from TRBV11-1 and TRBJ2-3, with 8 bases fitting TRBD2. The CDR3 spans 16 residues. The trim removed 3 bases at V and 3 bases at J, leaving 8 bases unmatched. Germline V gene sequence: CDR1 SGHAT, CDR2 FQDESV (reference sequence). The CDR3 coding sequence is TGTGCCAGCAGCTTCGGTACGGGAGGGCGGACAGATACGCAGTATTTT. The encoded protein is CASSFGTGGRTDTQYF.

The chain uses TRBV11-3 and TRBJ2-3, with 9 bases fitting TRBD2. Germline CDR1 and CDR2: SGHNT and YENEEA. The CDR3 length is 17 residues. The V and J ends lost 5 bases and 1 base, in that order; junction bases with no gene match: 10. This CDR3 is CASSGHLAGRGTDTQYF. In DNA form, the CDR3 reads TGTGCCAGCAGCGGGCATCTAGCGGGACGCGGCACAGATACGCAGTATTTT.

The gene calls are TRBV6-6 and TRBJ2-7; TRBD1 matches at 8 bases. The germline V gene has CDR1 MNHNY and CDR2 SVGAGI (reference sequence). The CDR3 sequence is 13 residues long. The V gene end was trimmed by 5 bases and the J gene end by 6 bases; junction bases not matched to a gene: 6. This CDR3 reads CASSTGTGLEQYF. CDR3 DNA: TGTGCCAGCAGTACTGGGACAGGTCTCGAGCAGTACTTC.

The V call is TRBV5-1, the J call TRBJ2-5; 11 positions agree with TRBD2. CDR3 length: 16 amino acids. The V gene's germline CDR1 is SGHRS and CDR2 YFSETQ. J was trimmed by 5 bases and V by 4 bases; bases with no gene match: 10. CDR3 in amino acids: CASSLPLAGERETQYF. The CDR3 DNA is TGCGCCAGCAGCCTCCCACTAGCGGGAGAGCGGGAGACCCAGTACTTC.

The CDR3 region is CASSLGTSEQFF. For the CDR3, the DNA is TGTGCCAGCAGCTTAGGGACTAGCGAGCAGTTCTTC. The chain combines TRBV11-2 with TRBJ2-1, with TRBD2 identical over 8 bases. The germline CDR1 and CDR2 sequences are SGHAT and FQNNGV. The ends lost 1 base at V and 10 bases at J; junction bases unmatched: 0. CDR3 size: 12 residues.

The chain has TRBV14 and TRBJ1-4; 8 nucleotides line up with TRBD1. CDR1 SGHDN and CDR2 FVKESK come from the germline V gene. The junction had 6 bases not matched to a gene; V was cut back by 4 bases and J by 8 bases. The CDR3 spans 14 residues. As DNA, the CDR3 is TGTGCCAGCAGCCGGGACAGGATTGGCGAAAAACTGTTTTTT. Protein: CASSRDRIGEKLFF.

Concerning this clone itself: Other DNA sequences in the sample encode the same CDR3. The chain uses TRBV5-5 and TRBJ1-3; D is perhaps TRBD1 (6 bases). This CDR3 spans 14 amino acids. V lost 2 bases to trimming and J lost 2 bases, with 8 bases between them. The germline V gene encodes CDR1 SGHKS and CDR2 YYEKEE (reference sequence). The CDR3 sequence: CASSLAGAGNTIYF. The CDR3 DNA is TGTGCCAGCAGCTTAGCAGGGGCTGGAAACACCATATATTTT.

The chain carries TRBV6-5 and TRBJ2-1; D remains ambiguous. From germline, CDR1 is MNHEY and CDR2 SVGAGI. The CDR3 spans 14 residues. V was pared by 0 bases and J by 5 bases, with 8 bases between. CDR3 amino acids: CASSYSTLNNEQFF. In DNA form, the CDR3 reads TGTGCCAGCAGTTACTCGACACTTAACAATGAGCAGTTCTTC.